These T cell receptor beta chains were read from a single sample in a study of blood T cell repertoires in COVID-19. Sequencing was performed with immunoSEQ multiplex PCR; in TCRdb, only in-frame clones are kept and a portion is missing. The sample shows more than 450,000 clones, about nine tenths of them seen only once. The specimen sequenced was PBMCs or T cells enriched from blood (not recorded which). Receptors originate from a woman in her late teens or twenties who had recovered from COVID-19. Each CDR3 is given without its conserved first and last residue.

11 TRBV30 AWSLNSGNTIY
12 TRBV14 ASGGSSYNSPLH
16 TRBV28 ASSLWGETGGPTGELF
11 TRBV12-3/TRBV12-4 ASGGQGPTEAF
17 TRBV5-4 ASSPGGLAGGTSTGELF
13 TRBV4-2 ASSQEEGGNSPLH
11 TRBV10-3 AIRTENTGELF
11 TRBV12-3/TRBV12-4 ASSIRGLGGYT
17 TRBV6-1 ASSEAVPFNRGPLAPQH
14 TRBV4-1 ASSRDLGTEYYEQY